This entry describes one TCR beta chain. As yet, its antigen is unknown. This record belongs to a study of shared clonotypes between healthy human individuals. Findings of the study overall: Tissue TCR repertoires likely differ from these blood-only repertoires.

Produced via immunoSEQ multiplex PCR; TCRdb's table is partial and in-frame only. The table has a few million clones, 93% seen once. Trimming took 6 bases from V and 5 from J, leaving 16 bases between them. Germline CDR1 LGHNT, CDR2 FRNRAP. The CDR3 has 15 amino acids. The genes are TRBV12-5 and TRBJ1-4; D gene unclear. Sequencing was carried out using naive CD4+ T cells from PBMCs. Subset specified: CD45RA+ positively selected. The TCR originated in a man between 18 and 29 years old in good health. Some clones in this sample may be carry-over from other donors' samples. The CDR3 coding sequence is TGTGCTAGTGGCTCCTTTAAACCTGGCAATGAAAAACTGTTTTTT. The encoded protein is CASGSFKPGNEKLFF.